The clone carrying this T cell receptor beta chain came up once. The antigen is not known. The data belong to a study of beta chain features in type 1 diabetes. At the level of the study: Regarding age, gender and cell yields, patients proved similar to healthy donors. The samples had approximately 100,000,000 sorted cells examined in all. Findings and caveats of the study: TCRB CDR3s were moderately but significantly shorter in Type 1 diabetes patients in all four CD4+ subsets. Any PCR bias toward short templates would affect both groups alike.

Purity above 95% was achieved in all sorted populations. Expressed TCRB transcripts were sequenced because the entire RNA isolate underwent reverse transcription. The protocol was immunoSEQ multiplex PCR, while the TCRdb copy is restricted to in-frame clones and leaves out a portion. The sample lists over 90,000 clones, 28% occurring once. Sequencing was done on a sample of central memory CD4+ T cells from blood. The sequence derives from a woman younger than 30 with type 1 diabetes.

The DNA for the CDR3 is TGTGCCAGCAGCGCCTATAGCGGGAGTGACTACGAGCAGTACTTC. Amino acids: CASSAYSGSDYEQYF. The chain carries TRBV9 and TRBJ2-7, with 9 bases that match TRBD2. The junction had 7 bases not matched to a gene; V was cut back by 3 bases and J by 3 bases. Germline lookup yields CDR1 SGDLS and CDR2 YYNGEE. This CDR3 contains 15 residues.